A selection of T cell receptor beta chains follows, all from one sample in a study of cytomegalovirus exposure and HLA in healthy donors. Produced via immunoSEQ multiplex PCR; TCRdb's table is partial and in-frame only. The top ten hold around 5.8% of the sample, which has roughly 110,000 clones, more than 60% seen once. The sequenced material came from PBMCs. Every receptor here comes from a woman aged 45 to 65 in good health and CMV-seropositive. The CDR3 runs from the conserved cysteine through the conserved F or W. D genes are given only for firm matches. A row's size may be missing; if present it is once, few, many or a size class.

d_gene,abundance,v_gene,j_gene,CDR3aa,CDR3nt
TRBD1,-,TRBV5-1,TRBJ1-2,CASSLGSSLDRGFDGYTF,TGCGCCAGCAGCTTGGGGAGTTCCCTGGACAGGGGGTTTGATGGCTACACCTTC
-,-,TRBV29-1,TRBJ2-5,CSITGYQETQYF,TGCAGTATCACAGGGTACCAAGAGACCCAGTACTTC
-,once,TRBV7-2,TRBJ1-2,CASSLAAGADTCTF,TGTGCCAGCAGCTTAGCGGCAGGGGCAGACACCTGCACCTTC
-,-,TRBV19,TRBJ1-3,CASSQGLSGNTIYF,TGTGCCAGTAGCCAGGGGCTCTCTGGAAACACCATATATTTT
TRBD1,-,TRBV11-2,TRBJ2-2,CASSLYRGTDNTGELFF,TGTGCCAGCAGCCTGTACAGAGGGACAGATAACACCGGGGAGCTGTTTTTT
TRBD2,few,TRBV11-1,TRBJ2-3,CASSLPGLAGTDTQYF,TGTGCCAGCAGCCTACCGGGACTAGCCGGCACAGATACGCAGTATTTT
TRBD2,many,TRBV4-1,TRBJ2-5,CASSQGLAQETQYF,TGCGCCAGCAGCCAAGGACTAGCTCAAGAGACCCAGTACTTC
-,-,TRBV6-5,TRBJ2-3,CAIGGYTQYF,TGTGCCATAGGAGGTTATACGCAGTATTTT
TRBD1,-,TRBV7-3,TRBJ2-2,CASSPMTGVNTGELFF,TGTGCCAGCAGCCCCATGACAGGGGTGAACACCGGGGAGCTGTTTTTT
TRBD2,-,TRBV7-2,TRBJ2-3,CASSLPTSGGERFPDTQYF,TGTGCCAGCAGCTTACCTACTAGCGGGGGCGAACGTTTCCCAGATACGCAGTATTTT
TRBD1,-,TRBV27,TRBJ1-1,CASSRTGAGTEAFF,TGTGCCAGCAGTAGGACAGGGGCGGGAACTGAAGCTTTCTTT
-,-,TRBV28,TRBJ2-7,CASSPSVPYEQYF,TGTGCCAGCAGTCCCTCGGTTCCTTACGAGCAGTACTTC
-,-,TRBV6-1,TRBJ2-7,CASSEAVRGYEQYF,TGTGCCAGCAGTGAAGCAGTGAGAGGTTACGAGCAGTACTTC
-,-,TRBV7-9,TRBJ2-7,CASSLVQGASEQYF,TGTGCCAGCAGCTTAGTTCAAGGGGCGAGCGAGCAGTACTTC
TRBD2,-,TRBV19,TRBJ2-5,CATLILAGPSETQYF,TGTGCCACCCTGATTCTAGCGGGGCCCTCAGAGACCCAGTACTTC
-,-,TRBV13,TRBJ2-1,CASSFRFTAINEQFF,TGTGCCAGCAGCTTTCGTTTTACAGCTATCAATGAGCAGTTCTTC
-,-,TRBV7-9,TRBJ2-2,CSSSLGPGANTGELFF,TGTTCCAGCAGCTTAGGCCCAGGGGCCAACACCGGGGAGCTGTTTTTT
TRBD1,-,TRBV5-6,TRBJ1-2,CASSLQGLGYGYTF,TGTGCCAGCAGCTTACAGGGGCTGGGCTATGGCTACACCTTC
-,-,TRBV7-9,TRBJ1-3,CASSSFKGHRSGNTIYF,TGTGCCAGCAGCTCTTTTAAAGGACACCGCTCTGGAAACACCATATATTTT
TRBD1,-,TRBV5-4,TRBJ1-1,CASSRDRGLTEAFF,TGTGCCAGCAGTCGGGACAGGGGGCTTACTGAAGCTTTCTTT
-,-,TRBV7-8,TRBJ2-3,CASSPRADTDTQYF,TGTGCCAGCAGCCCCAGGGCAGACACAGATACGCAGTATTTT
-,-,TRBV2,TRBJ1-5,CASIGEPSNQPQHF,TGTGCCAGCATTGGAGAGCCCTCAAATCAGCCCCAGCATTTT
-,-,TRBV6-6,TRBJ2-5,CASSYGGDQETQYF,TGTGCCAGCAGTTACGGAGGGGACCAAGAGACCCAGTACTTC
TRBD1,-,TRBV28,TRBJ1-1,CASSFPTGLAEAFF,TGTGCCAGCAGTTTTCCGACAGGGCTGGCTGAAGCTTTCTTT
TRBD1,-,TRBV5-4,TRBJ1-1,CASSLAGARGPANTEAFF,TGTGCCAGCAGCTTGGCCGGGGCGAGGGGGCCCGCCAACACTGAAGCTTTCTTT
TRBD1,-,TRBV5-6,TRBJ2-3,CASSFRGLATDTQYF,TGTGCCAGCAGCTTCAGGGGGCTGGCTACAGATACGCAGTATTTT
TRBD1,-,TRBV5-1,TRBJ1-1,CASSLLPGQGKEGNTEAFF,TGCGCCAGCAGCCTACTCCCGGGACAGGGTAAGGAGGGGAACACTGAAGCTTTCTTT
TRBD1,-,TRBV4-3,TRBJ2-2,CASSQERGPAGELFF,TGCGCCAGCAGCCAAGAGAGGGGGCCGGCCGGGGAGCTGTTTTTT
TRBD1,-,TRBV18,TRBJ2-2,CASSPQIQGSSGELFF,TGTGCCAGCTCACCCCAGATACAGGGGTCCTCCGGGGAGCTGTTTTTT
-,few,TRBV19,TRBJ1-1,CASSSDLQGTEAFF,TGTGCCAGTAGTAGCGACCTCCAGGGCACTGAAGCTTTCTTT
-,-,TRBV30,TRBJ2-2,CAWQAFKITGELFF,TGTGCCTGGCAGGCCTTTAAGATTACCGGGGAGCTGTTTTTT
TRBD1,-,TRBV7-3,TRBJ1-2,CASSPALGRTGGSGYTF,TGTGCCAGCAGCCCAGCCCTCGGTAGGACAGGGGGATCAGGCTACACCTTC
TRBD2,-,TRBV27,TRBJ2-5,CASRPLTSAGPSSQYF,TGTGCCAGCAGGCCCTTGACTAGCGCGGGACCCTCGAGTCAGTACTTC
-,-,TRBV2,TRBJ2-1,CASSARQSSYNEQFF,TGTGCCAGCAGCGCTAGACAGAGCTCCTACAATGAGCAGTTCTTC
TRBD1,-,TRBV9,TRBJ1-2,CASSADRDDGYTF,TGTGCCAGCAGCGCGGACAGGGACGATGGCTACACCTTC
TRBD2,-,TRBV7-9,TRBJ2-7,CASSVAAGPTYEQYF,TGTGCCAGCAGCGTAGCAGCGGGGCCCACTTACGAGCAGTACTTC
-,few,TRBV6-6,TRBJ2-7,CASGAGASYEQYF,TGTGCCAGCGGAGCAGGGGCCTCCTACGAGCAGTACTTC
-,-,TRBV5-8,TRBJ2-5,CASSLQETQYF,TGTGCCAGCAGCCTGCAAGAGACCCAGTACTTC
TRBD1,-,TRBV27,TRBJ1-1,CASSPRTGVTEAFF,TGTGCCAGCAGTCCGCGGACAGGGGTCACTGAAGCTTTCTTT
-,-,TRBV18,TRBJ2-7,CASSGGNEQYF,TGTGCCAGCTCGGGAGGTAACGAGCAGTACTTC
TRBD1,-,TRBV5-6,TRBJ1-1,CASSPDRGLNREAFF,TGTGCCAGCAGCCCGGACAGGGGGCTTAATCGTGAAGCTTTCTTT
-,-,TRBV28,TRBJ1-1,CASSFGGTRGTEAFF,TGTGCCAGCAGTTTCGGGGGGACCCGGGGAACTGAAGCTTTCTTT
-,-,TRBV7-2,TRBJ1-1,CASNIRVNTEAFF,TGTGCCAGCAACATCAGGGTGAACACTGAAGCTTTCTTT
TRBD1,-,TRBV10-3,TRBJ1-2,CATHPQGQVDYGYTF,TGTGCCACCCACCCCCAGGGACAGGTTGACTATGGCTACACCTTC
TRBD2,-,TRBV4-2,TRBJ2-1,CASSHRDGGGGNEQFF,TGTGCCAGCAGCCACCGTGACGGGGGGGGAGGGAATGAGCAGTTCTTC
TRBD1,once,TRBV28,TRBJ1-5,CASRVTGTGSNQPQHF,TGTGCCAGCAGGGTGACAGGGACGGGATCCAATCAGCCCCAGCATTTT
TRBD2,-,TRBV7-9,TRBJ2-3,CASTGGEWGRGFTDTQYF,TGTGCCAGCACCGGGGGGGAGTGGGGGCGGGGGTTCACAGATACGCAGTATTTT
-,-,TRBV9,TRBJ1-4,CASSAKLGEKLFF,TGTGCCAGCAGCGCAAAACTAGGCGAAAAACTGTTTTTT
-,-,TRBV5-1,TRBJ1-1,CASTTSESGRHPPEQAFF,TGCGCCAGCACAACGTCCGAGTCCGGCAGACACCCCCCCGAGCAAGCTTTCTTT
-,once,TRBV6-1,TRBJ2-5,CASRLGETQYF,TGTGCCAGCAGGCTAGGAGAGACCCAGTACTTC
-,-,TRBV30,TRBJ1-1,CAWNEGSRAEAFF,TGTGCCTGGAATGAGGGTTCAAGGGCTGAAGCTTTCTTT
-,-,TRBV14,TRBJ2-2,CASSQWGHRGTGELFF,TGTGCCAGCAGCCAATGGGGACATCGGGGCACCGGGGAGCTGTTTTTT
-,-,TRBV5-1,TRBJ2-5,CASSLGGSWGQETQYF,TGCGCCAGCAGCCTCGGAGGGTCCTGGGGACAAGAGACCCAGTACTTC
TRBD1,-,TRBV30,TRBJ1-2,CACNRGPGYGYTF,TGTGCCTGTAACAGGGGGCCAGGCTATGGCTACACCTTC